What follows are 14 T cell receptor beta chains derived from one specimen sequenced in a study of T-cell reconstitution after alpha-beta-depleted transplantation in children. Unique molecular identifiers were incorporated during preparation of the TCRbeta library. A single record per CDR3 protein comes from TCRdb applying MiXCR to the PCR reads. The sample comprises hundreds of thousands of distinct CDR3 sequences, approximately 12% of which are singletons, and approximately 2.4% rests with the top ten. The sequences come from PBMCs from the stem cell graft donor, collected from the stem cell graft. These receptor sequences come from a human donor who donated a stem cell graft to a child with acute lymphoblastic leukemia.

As to this clonotype: This clone may be a read error of a much larger clone one base away. The chain links TRBV29-1 to TRBJ2-1, with D possibly being TRBD1 or TRBD2 (5 bases each). The length of the CDR3 is 14 residues. Looked up from germline, CDR1 is SQVTM and CDR2 is ANQGSEA. The DNA of the CDR3 is TGCAGCGGGAAGGGGACCTTTCTTTACAATGGGCAGTTCTTC. It specifies CSGKGTFLYNGQFF.

The sample holds many counts of this clonotype. The chain links TRBV29-1 to TRBJ2-1; weak D call: TRBD1 (6 bases). The CDR3 totals 11 residues. Trimming took off 6 bases at V and 7 bases at J, with 10 bases between the two ends. CDR1 and CDR2 from the germline V gene are SQVTM and ANQGSEA. The CDR3 sequence is CSVERGNEQFF. The CDR3 DNA reads as TGCAGCGTCGAGAGGGGGAATGAGCAGTTCTTC.

This clonotype was counted at least ten times. The chain carries TRBV6-1 and TRBJ1-6; the match to TRBD1 covers 7 bases. The V gene's germline CDR1 is MNHNS and CDR2 SASEGT. The CDR3 sequence is 16 residues long. Trimming at V came to 3 bases and at J to 4 bases, leaving 6 bases not matched to a gene. This chain's CDR3 is CASSDYGQEYNSPLHF. In DNA, the CDR3 is TGTGCCAGCAGTGACTACGGACAGGAGTATAATTCACCCCTCCACTTT.

This clonotype was seen repeatedly, ten times or more. V usage is TRBV7-2 and J usage is TRBJ2-5, with TRBD2 identical over 13 bases. Germline V gives CDR1 SGHTA, CDR2 FQGNSA. Losses at the gene ends were 7 bases for V and 5 bases for J; bases not matched to a gene: 7. This CDR3 comprises 15 residues. The DNA for the CDR3 is TGTGCCAGCATCAAGGGACTAGCGGGATGGGAGACCCAGTACTTC. Its translation: CASIKGLAGWETQYF.

This clonotype came up many times. The chain joins TRBV5-1 to TRBJ2-7, with TRBD2 as a possible D gene (5 bases). The CDR3 contains 13 residues. The germline gives CDR1 SGHRS, CDR2 YFSETQ. Deletions cut 4 bases from V and 6 bases from J, with 14 bases between. The CDR3 nucleotides read TGCGCCAGCAGCGGTAGCGCAAGTGGCGAGCAGTACTTC. It encodes CASSGSASGEQYF.

This clonotype was seen ten or more times. The chain is built from TRBV10-3 and TRBJ2-3, with 9 bases matching TRBD2. This CDR3 contains 20 residues. V shed 3 bases, J shed 2 bases, and the junction held 18 bases outside the gene matches. Germline V gene data show CDR1 as ENHRY and CDR2 as SYGVKD. CDR3 bases: TGTGCCATCAGTGATAGCCCTGAATCTCTAGCGGGAAGGACCACAGATACGCAGTATTTT. This translates into CAISDSPESLAGRTTDTQYF.

The CDR3, as DNA: TGTGCAAGTCGCTTAAGACAGGTCTACGAGCAGTACTTC. It is translated as CASRLRQVYEQYF. The genes are TRBV12-2 and TRBJ2-7; TRBD1, the D gene given by the table, was not confirmed from the DNA. TRBV12-2 corresponds to a pseudogene. The CDR3 has 13 amino acids.

This clonotype showed up many times. The chain couples TRBV12-3 or TRBV12-4 to TRBJ1-2; D unclear. Trimming stripped 3 bases from V and 5 bases from J, with 7 bases between. CDR3 length: 12 amino acids. Here the CDR3 DNA reads TGTGCCAGCAGTTTCCGGGAGTATGGCTACACCTTC. This codes for CASSFREYGYTF.

This clonotype was detected many times. The rearrangement links TRBV4-3 to TRBJ2-7; TRBD1 matches at 7 bases. Per germline, CDR1 LGHNA and CDR2 YSLEER. The CDR3 extends over 14 amino acids. The V and J ends lost 6 bases and 2 bases, in that order; junction bases with no gene match: 7. Here the CDR3 reads CASSFGTATYEQYF. CDR3 bases: TGCGCCAGCAGTTTCGGGACAGCGACCTACGAGCAGTACTTC.

Ten or more counts support this clonotype. In nucleotides, the CDR3 is TGTGCCAGCACCCCCGCGGGCGGGGGGAACACCGGGGAGCTGTTTTTT. Encoded protein: CASTPAGGGNTGELFF. This sequence joins TRBV6-5 and TRBJ2-2; 7 nucleotides match TRBD2. The V gene's germline CDR1 is MNHEY and CDR2 SVGAGI. J was trimmed by 1 base and V by 7 bases; bases with no gene match: 9. CDR3 length: 16 residues.

This clonotype was found many times. The V gene is TRBV12-3 or TRBV12-4, the J gene TRBJ2-1, with D perhaps matching TRBD1 (6 bases). The CDR3 is 13 residues long. V lost 7 bases, J lost 7 bases, and 14 bases lay in between. DNA of the CDR3: TGTGCCAGCACCGTACAGGGTCCGAATGAGCAGTTCTTC. Its translation is CASTVQGPNEQFF.

In this sample, this clonotype turned up many times. The chain uses TRBV6-5 and TRBJ1-2; no definite D call. The CDR3 length is 13 residues. Germline V gives CDR1 MNHEY, CDR2 SVGAGI. V shed 2 bases and J shed 6 bases, with 10 bases lying between them. CDR3 in amino acids: CASSYVAEHGYTF. Written as DNA, the CDR3 is TGTGCCAGCAGTTACGTGGCTGAACATGGCTACACCTTC.

This clonotype appeared a few times. The chain links TRBV7-2 to TRBJ2-1; weak D call: TRBD2 (6 bases). CDR1 SGHTA and CDR2 FQGNSA come from the germline V gene. The V end lost 0 bases, the J end lost 5 bases, and 17 bases lay between the germline ends. CDR3 length: 17 residues. Here the CDR3 DNA reads TGTGCCAGCAGCTTAGCGACGGGACTGAGGGGTAACAATGAGCAGTTCTTC. Protein: CASSLATGLRGNNEQFF. Full variable domain (rest looked up from reference TRBV7-2 and TRBJ2-1): GAGVSQSPSNKVTEKGKDVELRCDPISGHTALYWYRQSLGQGLEFLIYFQGNSAPDKSGLPSDRFSAERTGGSVSTLTIQRTQQEDSAVYLCASSLATGLRGNNEQFFGPGTRLTVL.

This clonotype was seen at least ten times. CDR3 amino acids: CASRTGFSNQPQHF. CDR3 DNA: TGCGCCAGCAGAACAGGGTTTAGCAATCAGCCCCAGCATTTT. The chain is built from TRBV10-2 and TRBJ1-5, with D perhaps TRBD1 (6 bases). Deletions cut 6 bases from V and 0 bases from J, with 9 bases between. The CDR3 consists of 14 residues. Germline V lookup: CDR1 WSHSY, CDR2 SAAADI.